A selection of T cell receptor beta chains follows, all from one sample in a study of radiotherapy plus CTLA-4 blockade in lung cancer. Assay used: immunoSEQ multiplex PCR; TCRdb lists only in-frame clones, some missing. The table records approximately 72,000 clones, around 82% of them present only once. The sequencing here drew on peripheral blood, taken from a patient treated with radiotherapy plus ipilimumab. The receptors come from a human donor with non-small cell lung cancer who had a complete response to radiotherapy plus ipilimumab. CDR3s include the opening cysteine and the closing phenylalanine or tryptophan. The D gene is left open where the match is weak. Rows may omit the clone size; those that give it use once, few, many or a size class.

v_gene	abundance	j_gene	d_gene	CDR3nt	CDR3aa
TRBV5-8	NA	TRBJ1-5	NA	TGTGCCAGCAGCTTGGACAGTTTAGGAGGCAATCAGCCCCAGCATTTT	CASSLDSLGGNQPQHF
TRBV19	NA	TRBJ2-2	TRBD1	TGTGCCAGTTGGACAGGTGACTACACCGGGGAGCTGTTTTTT	CASWTGDYTGELFF
TRBV18	NA	TRBJ2-3	TRBD1	TGTGCCAGCTCACTGGGTATTGGACAGGGGAGAGATACGCAGTATTTT	CASSLGIGQGRDTQYF
TRBV5-1	NA	TRBJ2-3	NA	TGCGCCAGCAGTGGGCAGGGTCAGGCAGATACGCAGTATTTT	CASSGQGQADTQYF
TRBV5-1	NA	TRBJ2-1	NA	TGCGCCAGCAGCTTGGGTCCCGGTCGGAACGAGTTCTTC	CASSLGPGRNEFF
TRBV6-6	NA	TRBJ1-2	NA	TGTGCCAGCAGCGGCTCTAGGGAGTCCTATGGCTACACCTTC	CASSGSRESYGYTF
TRBV25-1	few	TRBJ1-4	NA	TGTGCCAGCAGTAGCCTTGAAAAACTGTTTTTT	CASSSLEKLFF
TRBV6-5	NA	TRBJ2-3	NA	TGTGCCAGCAGTTCCGGACTAACGGCGCAGTATTTT	CASSSGLTAQYF
TRBV7-8	NA	TRBJ1-5	NA	TGTGCCAGCAGCTTAGCCCCCCCGGGACTTAGCAATCAGCCCCAGCATTTT	CASSLAPPGLSNQPQHF
TRBV27	few	TRBJ2-2	NA	TGTGCCAGCAGGGGACGGTTGAACACCGGGGAGCTGTTTTTT	CASRGRLNTGELFF
TRBV28	NA	TRBJ2-2	NA	TGTGCCAGCAGTTTTGGGGAATTGGCCGGGGAGCTGTTTTTT	CASSFGELAGELFF
TRBV18	NA	TRBJ1-1	NA	TGTGCCAGCTCACTAAAGGGGCTAGGGACTGAAGCTTTCTTT	CASSLKGLGTEAFF
TRBV29-1	NA	TRBJ2-1	NA	TGCAGCGCTACAGGAGAGGGTGTCTATGAGCAGTTCTTC	CSATGEGVYEQFF
TRBV5-1	NA	TRBJ1-3	NA	TGCGCCAGCAGCTTGGCAGGGCGTGGAAACACCATATATTTT	CASSLAGRGNTIYF
TRBV19	NA	TRBJ2-2	TRBD1	TGTGCCCTACGAGGGGGCGCAAACGGGGAGCTGTTTTTT	CALRGGANGELFF
TRBV2	NA	TRBJ1-5	TRBD1	TGTGCCAGCAGTGTCGAAAGGGGGCGAGGTCAGCCCCAGCATTTT	CASSVERGRGQPQHF
TRBV2	NA	TRBJ1-4	NA	TGTGCCAGCAAGCAAACCCTAAATGAAAAACTGTTTTTT	CASKQTLNEKLFF
TRBV9	few	TRBJ1-2	NA	TGTGCCAGCAGCGTAGTGGACCCCAGAAAGCGGGGCTACACCTTC	CASSVVDPRKRGYTF
TRBV5-1	NA	TRBJ2-7	TRBD1	TGCGCCAGCAGTTACGCAGACAGGGACGAGCAGTACTTC	CASSYADRDEQYF
TRBV19	once	TRBJ2-5	NA	TGTGCCAGTAGTATAGAACAGGGCGGAAGTTCGACCCAGTACTTC	CASSIEQGGSSTQYF
TRBV9	NA	TRBJ2-2	NA	TGTGCCAGCAGCGTAGTGGGGGAGCGCACCGGGGAGCTGTTTTTT	CASSVVGERTGELFF
TRBV10-1	once	TRBJ1-3	NA	TGCGCCAGCAGTCACTGGCAGGGCCCTGGAAACACCATATATTTT	CASSHWQGPGNTIYF
TRBV7-8	NA	TRBJ2-7	TRBD2	TGTGCCAGCAGCTTAGTAGCGGGGGGTTCCTACGAGCAGTACTTC	CASSLVAGGSYEQYF
TRBV7-2	NA	TRBJ1-3	NA	TGTGCCAGCAGTTTGGGGGCGGGATCTGGAAACACCATATATTTT	CASSLGAGSGNTIYF
TRBV7-2	NA	TRBJ2-2	TRBD1	TGTGCCAGCAGCTTAGCCCGCCGGGACAGGGGGCGGGAAGGAACCACCGGGGAGCTGTTTTTT	CASSLARRDRGREGTTGELFF
TRBV10-3	NA	TRBJ2-2	NA	TGTGCCATCAGTGAGTCATCCAGGGCAGAGACCGGGGAGCTGTTTTTT	CAISESSRAETGELFF
TRBV29-1	NA	TRBJ2-1	NA	TGCAGCGTTTCAGGTGTATACAATGAGCAGTTCTTC	CSVSGVYNEQFF
TRBV6-5	NA	TRBJ2-3	TRBD2	TGTGCCAGCAGTTGGCGGGAGGGGGCGGGCACGGATACGCAGTATTTT	CASSWREGAGTDTQYF
TRBV4-1	NA	TRBJ1-5	NA	TGCGCCAGCAGCCTAGACACCTATAGCAATCAGCCCCAGCATTTT	CASSLDTYSNQPQHF
TRBV4-1	NA	TRBJ1-2	NA	TGCGCCAGCAGCCAAGATGGGACGGAGAACGGCTACACCTTC	CASSQDGTENGYTF
TRBV6-5	NA	TRBJ1-2	TRBD1	TGTGCCAGCAGTTACGGGTCGCAGGGGGAGACTAATGGCTACACCTTC	CASSYGSQGETNGYTF
TRBV30	NA	TRBJ2-5	TRBD2	TGTGCCTGGAGTCCCATAGGACTAGCGGGAGGCGGGGAGACCCAGTACTTC	CAWSPIGLAGGGETQYF
TRBV29-1	once	TRBJ1-1	NA	TGCAGCGTTGTGGACACTGAAGCTTTCTTT	CSVVDTEAFF
TRBV2	NA	TRBJ2-2	TRBD1	TGTGCCAGCAGCGGGGACAGCTTCACGGGGGAGCTGTTTTTT	CASSGDSFTGELFF
TRBV6-6	NA	TRBJ1-5	TRBD1	TGTGCCAGCACCGGACAGGGGGAAAATCAGCCCCAGCATTTT	CASTGQGENQPQHF
TRBV6-5	few	TRBJ1-4	NA	TGTGCCAGCAGTGTTGGACAGAAACTGTTTTTT	CASSVGQKLFF
TRBV27	NA	TRBJ2-3	NA	TGTGCCACCAGGGGGGGCACTGTGGGGACAGATACGCAGTATTTT	CATRGGTVGTDTQYF
TRBV7-8	NA	TRBJ1-1	TRBD1	TGTGCCAGCAGGACCGGGACAGGGTTCACTGAAGCTTTCTTT	CASRTGTGFTEAFF
TRBV4-1	NA	TRBJ1-4	TRBD1	TGCGCCAGCAGCCAAGAGACAGGGGCGAGGGAAAAACTGTTTTTT	CASSQETGAREKLFF
TRBV7-9	NA	TRBJ2-1	TRBD2	TGTGCCAGCAGCTTGGCCGAGGGTCTAGCGGGAGATGATGAGCAGTTCTTC	CASSLAEGLAGDDEQFF
TRBV2	NA	TRBJ1-2	NA	TGTGCCAGCAGTGAAGCGCGTAGAGGATGGGGCTACACCTTC	CASSEARRGWGYTF
TRBV4-1	NA	TRBJ2-1	TRBD2	TGCGCCTCCCTGCGAGACTTAGCGGGACTCTACAATGAGCAGTTCTTC	CASLRDLAGLYNEQFF
TRBV6-5	NA	TRBJ2-7	NA	TGTGCCAGCAAGGTGGCAAAAGGCTACGAGCAGTACTTC	CASKVAKGYEQYF
TRBV5-4	NA	TRBJ1-3	TRBD1	TGTGCCAGCAGCCGAACGACAGGGAGAAACTCTGGAAACACCATATATTTT	CASSRTTGRNSGNTIYF
TRBV11-2	NA	TRBJ1-3	NA	TGTGCCAGCAGCTTAAGGGCGAGCTCTGGAAACACCATATATTTT	CASSLRASSGNTIYF
TRBV30	NA	TRBJ2-7	TRBD1	TGTGCCTTGGTCCTGGGACAGGGGGTTTACTCCCGCTCCTACGAGCAGTACTTC	CALVLGQGVYSRSYEQYF
TRBV5-1	NA	TRBJ2-1	TRBD1	TGCGCCAGCAGCTTCCGACAGGGGGGATTAAGCTCCTACAATGAGCAGTTCTTC	CASSFRQGGLSSYNEQFF
TRBV2	NA	TRBJ2-3	NA	TGCGCCAGCAGTCCCAGAGGCACAGATACGCAGTATTTT	CASSPRGTDTQYF
TRBV4-1	few	TRBJ2-3	TRBD1	TGCGCCAGCAGCCAAGATCGAACAGTCAGGGGGATGGATACGCAGTATTTT	CASSQDRTVRGMDTQYF
TRBV7-2	NA	TRBJ2-5	TRBD1	TGTGCCAGCAGCTCATGGACAGGACAAGAGACCCAGTACTTC	CASSSWTGQETQYF
TRBV9	NA	TRBJ1-6	TRBD1	TGTGCCAGCAGTCCAATGGGGACAGGGGCCGGTAATTCACCCCTCCACTTT	CASSPMGTGAGNSPLHF
TRBV19	few	TRBJ1-1	NA	TGTGCCAGTAGTATCAGGGTGGTGACTGAAGCTTTCTTT	CASSIRVVTEAFF
TRBV5-4	NA	TRBJ2-1	NA	TGTGCCAGCAGCTTGGCGGCGGGGGCGTTAAATGAGCAGTTCTTC	CASSLAAGALNEQFF
TRBV19	NA	TRBJ1-5	TRBD1	TGTGCCAGTAGAACTGGGACAGGGAATCAGCCCCAGCATTTT	CASRTGTGNQPQHF
TRBV6-1	NA	TRBJ2-1	NA	TGTGCCAGCAGTGAATTCCGACAGGACCTCTACAATGAGCAGTTCTTC	CASSEFRQDLYNEQFF
TRBV2	few	TRBJ2-3	NA	TGTGCCAGCAGCGCCCAGAGGACTTACACAGATACGCAGTATTTT	CASSAQRTYTDTQYF
TRBV7-9	few	TRBJ1-2	TRBD1	TGTGCCAGCAGCTCTCCTAGGGACAGTAACTATGGCTACACCTTC	CASSSPRDSNYGYTF
TRBV30	few	TRBJ2-2	TRBD2	TGTGCCTGGTGGGGCGGGGGGAACACCGGGGAGCTGTTTTTT	CAWWGGGNTGELFF
TRBV18	NA	TRBJ1-5	TRBD1	TGTGCCAGCTCATCGACAGGGCTGAATCAGCCCCAGCATTTT	CASSSTGLNQPQHF
TRBV19	few	TRBJ1-5	TRBD1	TGTGCCAGTAGTCTACGGACAGGGGGCAATCAGCCCCAGCATTTT	CASSLRTGGNQPQHF